A selection of T cell receptor beta chains follows, all from one sample in a study of cytomegalovirus exposure and HLA in healthy donors. Assay used: immunoSEQ multiplex PCR; TCRdb lists only in-frame clones, some missing. Of about 150,000 clones in the sample, approximately 86% are singletons; the top ten hold about 20%. Sequencing was done on a sample of PBMCs. Receptors originate from a man in his late teens or twenties in good health and CMV-seropositive. The CDR3 runs from the conserved cysteine through the conserved F or W. Fields, in order: D gene, V gene, clone size, J gene, CDR3 protein, CDR3 DNA. D genes are given only for firm matches. Rows may omit the clone size; those that give it use once, few, many or a size class.

TRBD1	TRBV2	.	TRBJ2-7	CASDDRGSYEQYF	TGTGCCAGCGACGACAGGGGTTCCTACGAGCAGTACTTC
.	TRBV5-1	.	TRBJ2-2	CASSLGQITGELFF	TGCGCCAGCAGCTTGGGACAGATCACCGGGGAGCTGTTTTTT
TRBD1	TRBV18	.	TRBJ1-2	CASSPPGTGGLSNYGYTF	TGTGCCAGCTCACCCCCCGGGACAGGGGGCCTTTCTAACTATGGCTACACCTTC
.	TRBV6-1	.	TRBJ1-4	CASAERFPEKLFF	TGTGCCAGCGCTGAGAGGTTCCCAGAGAAACTGTTTTTT
.	TRBV7-8	.	TRBJ2-7	CASSLRGTATELAYEQYF	TGTGCCAGCAGCTTACGGGGGACAGCAACCGAACTGGCCTACGAGCAGTACTTC
.	TRBV27	.	TRBJ2-7	CASSLAGVGYEQYF	TGTGCCAGCAGTTTAGCAGGGGTCGGTTACGAGCAGTACTTC
.	TRBV4-3	.	TRBJ1-2	CASSQEVFQREYGYTF	TGCGCCAGCAGCCAAGAAGTCTTTCAGCGAGAGTATGGCTACACCTTC
.	TRBV6-6	.	TRBJ2-3	CASSPSGDTQYF	TGTGCCAGCAGTCCCTCCGGGGATACGCAGTATTTT
.	TRBV4-3	.	TRBJ2-3	CASSQELAPLTDTQYF	TGCGCCAGCAGCCAAGAGCTAGCGCCCCTCACAGATACGCAGTATTTT
TRBD2	TRBV18	few	TRBJ2-2	CASSRASGNTGELFF	TGTGCCAGCTCACGGGCTAGCGGTAACACCGGGGAGCTGTTTTTT
TRBD2	TRBV7-2	once	TRBJ2-1	CASSIPAGWGRDYNEQFF	TGTGCCAGCAGCATCCCCGCGGGTTGGGGGAGGGATTACAATGAGCAGTTCTTC
.	TRBV27	.	TRBJ2-1	CASSLVRQVYNEQFF	TGTGCCAGCAGTTTGGTACGTCAGGTTTACAATGAGCAGTTCTTC
TRBD1	TRBV2	.	TRBJ1-6	CASPAGQGVSPLHF	TGTGCCAGCCCCGCCGGACAGGGCGTCTCACCCCTCCACTTT
TRBD1	TRBV2	.	TRBJ2-3	CASSRQGLGGEDTQYF	TGTGCCAGCAGCCGACAGGGCCTAGGAGGAGAGGATACGCAGTATTTT
.	TRBV7-3	few	TRBJ2-2	CASSLCRPPCTGELFF	TGTGCCAGCAGCTTATGTCGTCCTCCGTGCACCGGGGAGCTGTTTTTT
.	TRBV29-1	.	TRBJ2-1	CSVGFLAPNEQFF	TGCAGCGTTGGATTTCTAGCGCCCAATGAGCAGTTCTTC
TRBD1	TRBV29-1	.	TRBJ1-3	CSVWDRGSGASGNTIYF	TGCAGCGTTTGGGACAGGGGGAGTGGGGCCTCTGGAAACACCATATATTTT
TRBD1	TRBV6-6	.	TRBJ2-5	CASSPSTGGLQETQYF	TGTGCCAGCAGTCCTTCGACAGGGGGCTTGCAAGAGACCCAGTACTTC
.	TRBV11-2	.	TRBJ2-2	CASKIGGTNTGELFF	TGTGCCAGCAAAATCGGGGGAACGAACACCGGGGAGCTGTTTTTT
TRBD1	TRBV18	.	TRBJ2-3	CASSPRGPMSTDTQYF	TGTGCCAGCTCACCGAGGGGGCCCATGAGCACAGATACGCAGTATTTT
TRBD1	TRBV11-2	few	TRBJ1-1	CASSPRQGMNTEAFF	TGTGCCAGCAGCCCCCGACAGGGGATGAACACTGAAGCTTTCTTT
TRBD1	TRBV2	.	TRBJ2-6	CASSARQGIRGSGANVLTF	TGTGCCAGCAGTGCGAGACAGGGGATAAGGGGCTCTGGGGCCAACGTCCTGACTTTC
.	TRBV30	once	TRBJ1-1	CAWSAGSGTEAFF	TGTGCCTGGAGTGCGGGGTCAGGCACTGAAGCTTTCTTT
.	TRBV7-2	.	TRBJ2-3	CASSLVAESTDTQYF	TGTGCCAGCAGCTTAGTGGCGGAAAGCACAGATACGCAGTATTTT
TRBD2	TRBV2	.	TRBJ2-5	CASSAPLAGSQETQYF	TGTGCCAGCAGTGCCCCGCTAGCGGGGAGCCAAGAGACCCAGTACTTC
.	TRBV7-9	.	TRBJ1-2	CASSPRGGGWYGYTF	TGTGCCAGCAGCCCGCGAGGGGGGGGATGGTATGGCTACACCTTC
TRBD1	TRBV6-5	.	TRBJ1-2	CASSSPGQGGNGYTF	TGTGCCAGCAGTTCCCCAGGACAGGGGGGTAATGGCTACACCTTC
TRBD2	TRBV5-3	.	TRBJ2-7	CARSPQPPSGSSYEQYF	TGTGCCAGAAGCCCGCAGCCCCCTAGCGGGAGCTCCTACGAGCAGTACTTC
.	TRBV6-1	.	TRBJ1-1	CASAPGGENTEAFF	TGTGCCAGCGCACCGGGGGGAGAGAACACTGAAGCTTTCTTT
.	TRBV29-1	.	TRBJ1-4	CSVEDQEREEKLFF	TGCAGCGTTGAAGATCAAGAGCGTGAGGAAAAACTGTTTTTT
TRBD2	TRBV15	.	TRBJ2-7	CATSRGVEERGYEQYF	TGTGCCACCAGCAGAGGGGTAGAGGAGCGGGGCTACGAGCAGTACTTC
.	TRBV7-8	.	TRBJ2-1	CASSPPDSYNEQFF	TGTGCCAGCAGCCCCCCGGACTCTTACAATGAGCAGTTCTTC
TRBD2	TRBV11-2	.	TRBJ2-5	CASSLASGRRETQYF	TGTGCCAGCAGCTTAGCTAGCGGGAGGCGAGAGACCCAGTACTTC
TRBD1	TRBV27	.	TRBJ1-6	CASRLTNRGSQSPLHF	TGTGCCAGCAGGCTAACGAACAGGGGGTCCCAATCACCCCTCCACTTT
.	TRBV19	.	TRBJ2-3	CASSPRHTSTDTQYF	TGTGCCAGTAGCCCGAGACACACTAGCACAGATACGCAGTATTTT
.	TRBV5-6	.	TRBJ1-1	CASSLDVGANTEAFF	TGTGCCAGCAGCTTGGATGTAGGGGCGAACACTGAAGCTTTCTTT
.	TRBV11-2	.	TRBJ2-2	CASSLTRGQNTGELFF	TGTGCCAGCAGCTTAACCCGGGGACAGAACACCGGGGAGCTGTTTTTT
TRBD2	TRBV6-5	.	TRBJ2-5	CASSGLAGEWETQYF	TGTGCCAGCAGCGGACTAGCGGGGGAGTGGGAGACCCAGTACTTC
.	TRBV19	.	TRBJ2-5	CASSLQAAQETQYF	TGTGCCAGTAGTCTACAGGCGGCCCAAGAGACCCAGTACTTC
TRBD2	TRBV5-1	.	TRBJ2-3	CASSLASGGTTDTQYF	TGCGCCAGCAGCTTGGCTAGCGGGGGGACCACAGATACGCAGTATTTT
.	TRBV2	.	TRBJ1-5	CASNILELQPQHF	TGTGCCAGCAACATACTAGAGTTGCAGCCCCAGCATTTT